These T cell receptor beta chains were read from a single sample in a study of T cell responses to AZD1222 COVID-19 vaccine. TCRdb's table, derived via immunoSEQ multiplex PCR, lists solely in-frame clones and lacks some. The table records approximately 130,000 clones, over 90% of them present only once. This material consisted of peripheral blood, taken on day 0 of AZD1222 vaccination. The receptors come from an adult in good health. Each CDR3 is given with its conserved first and last residue. D genes are given only for firm matches. The size entry is marked missing in some rows and otherwise reads once, few, many or a size class.

TRBD1 | once | TRBJ2-2 | TRBV9 | CASSVSTGGYTGELFF | TGTGCCAGCAGCGTATCAACAGGGGGTTACACCGGGGAGCTGTTTTTT
TRBD1 | - | TRBJ2-7 | TRBV5-6 | CASSLDAGGGYEQYF | TGTGCCAGCAGCTTGGATGCAGGGGGCGGCTACGAGCAGTACTTC
TRBD1 | - | TRBJ1-6 | TRBV4-2 | CASSQDTGGAYNSPLHF | TGTGCCAGCAGCCAAGACACAGGGGGAGCCTATAATTCACCCCTCCACTTT
TRBD1 | - | TRBJ1-3 | TRBV30 | CAWSVGQGSGNTIYF | TGTGCCTGGAGTGTGGGACAGGGTTCGGGAAACACCATATATTTT
- | - | TRBJ2-7 | TRBV7-9 | CASSRALEDSYEQYF | TGTGCCAGCAGCAGGGCGTTAGAGGACTCCTACGAGCAGTACTTC
- | - | TRBJ2-1 | TRBV28 | CASRRTAYNEQFF | TGTGCCAGCAGACGGACAGCCTACAATGAGCAGTTCTTC
TRBD1 | - | TRBJ1-2 | TRBV14 | CASSNRQGVYGYTF | TGTGCCAGCAGCAACCGACAGGGCGTTTATGGCTACACCTTC
- | - | TRBJ2-5 | TRBV20-1 | CSAHIVEAQYF | TGCAGTGCCCACATAGTTGAGGCCCAGTACTTC
- | - | TRBJ1-4 | TRBV6-4 | CASRDENEEKLFF | TGTGCCAGCAGGGACGAGAACGAAGAAAAACTGTTTTTT
TRBD1 | - | TRBJ2-6 | TRBV19 | CASSLNSAGGVFTGANVLTF | TGTGCCAGTAGCCTAAACTCGGCAGGGGGCGTTTTTACTGGGGCCAACGTCCTGACTTTC
TRBD1 | - | TRBJ2-3 | TRBV7-9 | CASSSTGGRTDTQYF | TGTGCCAGCAGCTCGACAGGGGGCAGAACAGATACGCAGTATTTT
- | - | TRBJ2-7 | TRBV6-6 | CASSPIPRGPRPYEQYF | TGTGCCAGCAGTCCCATCCCAAGGGGCCCCCGTCCCTACGAGCAGTACTTC
- | once | TRBJ2-1 | TRBV29-1 | CSVEGGTEQFF | TGCAGCGTTGAGGGCGGGACTGAGCAGTTCTTC
- | - | TRBJ2-5 | TRBV5-8 | CASSLLVRVQETQYF | TGTGCCAGCAGCTTGTTGGTTCGGGTGCAAGAGACCCAGTACTTC
TRBD1 | - | TRBJ2-7 | TRBV15 | CATSREPTGHYEQYF | TGTGCCACCAGCAGAGAACCGACAGGGCACTACGAGCAGTACTTC
- | once | TRBJ1-4 | TRBV6-1 | CASSESGVNEKLFF | TGTGCCAGCAGTGAATCCGGAGTTAATGAAAAACTGTTTTTT
TRBD1 | - | TRBJ1-4 | TRBV9 | CASSVSGTDNEKLFF | TGTGCCAGCAGCGTCTCCGGGACAGATAATGAAAAACTGTTTTTT
- | once | TRBJ2-2 | TRBV13 | CASTFDFGGGELFF | TGTGCCAGCACCTTCGACTTCGGGGGCGGGGAGCTGTTTTTT
TRBD2 | - | TRBJ2-1 | TRBV6-5 | CASRTSGRRNEQFF | TGTGCCAGCAGGACTAGCGGGAGAAGAAATGAGCAGTTCTTC
- | - | TRBJ1-2 | TRBV7-2 | CASSSEKLVYGYTF | TGTGCCAGCAGCTCGGAGAAGTTGGTCTATGGCTACACCTTC
TRBD1 | - | TRBJ2-2 | TRBV19 | CASRAEDRAAGELFF | TGTGCCAGTAGAGCCGAGGACAGGGCCGCCGGGGAGCTGTTTTTT
- | once | TRBJ1-5 | TRBV19 | CASSIQKTGNQPQHF | TGTGCCAGTAGTATTCAGAAGACAGGCAATCAGCCCCAGCATTTT
- | - | TRBJ1-5 | TRBV28 | CASRHRVNQPQHF | TGTGCCAGCAGACACAGGGTAAATCAGCCCCAGCATTTT
TRBD2 | - | TRBJ2-2 | TRBV6-2/TRBV6-3 | CASSRQPGLAGGVGELFF | TGTGCCAGCAGCCGACAACCGGGACTAGCGGGAGGCGTCGGGGAGCTGTTTTTT
TRBD2 | - | TRBJ2-1 | TRBV7-2 | CASSFGGTYNEQFF | TGTGCCAGCAGCTTCGGGGGGACCTACAATGAGCAGTTCTTC
- | - | TRBJ2-7 | TRBV3-1/TRBV3-2 | CASSQNLARKGYEQYF | TGTGCCAGCAGCCAAAATCTAGCGCGAAAAGGCTACGAGCAGTACTTC
TRBD1 | - | TRBJ1-6 | TRBV27 | CASRDGTGVNSPLHF | TGTGCCAGCAGAGATGGGACAGGGGTGAATTCACCCCTCCACTTT
- | few | TRBJ2-7 | TRBV5-6 | CASSLGRGPYEQYF | TGTGCCAGCAGCTTGGGCAGGGGTCCCTACGAGCAGTACTTC
- | - | TRBJ1-2 | TRBV18 | CASSPRSGLDNYGYTF | TGTGCCAGCTCACCACGATCCGGACTGGATAACTATGGCTACACCTTC
TRBD1 | - | TRBJ2-7 | TRBV7-9 | CASEQQKGQGVYEQYF | TGTGCCAGCGAGCAGCAGAAGGGACAGGGAGTTTACGAGCAGTACTTC
- | few | TRBJ2-7 | TRBV3-1/TRBV3-2 | CASSQEGGKQYF | TGTGCCAGCAGCCAAGAAGGAGGGAAGCAGTACTTC
TRBD1 | once | TRBJ1-1 | TRBV29-1 | CSAPSTGITEAFF | TGCAGCGCCCCTTCGACAGGGATCACTGAAGCTTTCTTT
- | - | TRBJ1-2 | TRBV11-2 | CASSLGPGGVYGYTF | TGTGCCAGCAGCTTAGGGCCGGGGGGGGTGTATGGCTACACCTTC
- | - | TRBJ2-6 | TRBV7-2 | CASLLWAGANVLTF | TGTGCCAGCCTCCTTTGGGCTGGGGCCAACGTCCTGACTTTC
- | - | TRBJ1-5 | TRBV19 | CASTGASYNQPQHF | TGTGCCAGTACTGGGGCCTCCTACAATCAGCCCCAGCATTTT
- | - | TRBJ1-2 | TRBV6-5 | CASRASDRYYGYTF | TGTGCCAGCAGGGCCTCGGACAGATACTATGGCTACACCTTC
TRBD2 | - | TRBJ2-1 | TRBV7-2 | CASSLFIGRGDQNEQFF | TGTGCCAGCAGCTTATTTATAGGGCGGGGGGACCAGAATGAGCAGTTCTTC
TRBD1 | - | TRBJ2-5 | TRBV11-3 | CASSLDRGETQYF | TGTGCCAGCAGCTTAGACAGGGGGGAGACCCAGTACTTC
- | - | TRBJ2-7 | TRBV4-1 | CASSHLSGTYLGEQYF | TGCGCCAGCAGCCATCTTTCTGGGACCTACCTGGGGGAGCAGTACTTC
- | - | TRBJ2-2 | TRBV5-6 | CASSLQSTRGELFF | TGTGCCAGCAGCTTGCAATCGACTAGGGGGGAGCTGTTTTTT
TRBD1 | - | TRBJ1-1 | TRBV10-3 | CATSGQGSAAFF | TGTGCCACCTCGGGACAGGGGTCGGCGGCTTTCTTT
- | - | TRBJ1-2 | TRBV30 | CAWSTFRGKGYTF | TGTGCCTGGAGTACGTTCCGGGGCAAGGGCTACACCTTC
- | - | TRBJ2-7 | TRBV27 | CASSAYRDTGEQYF | TGTGCCAGCAGTGCGTACCGGGACACGGGCGAGCAGTACTTC
- | - | TRBJ2-2 | TRBV15 | CATSRPGRNTGELFF | TGTGCCACCAGCAGACCCGGACGGAACACCGGGGAGCTGTTTTTT
- | - | TRBJ2-3 | TRBV7-6 | CASSLDPHQGGTDTQYF | TGTGCCAGCAGCTTAGACCCCCATCAAGGGGGCACAGATACGCAGTATTTT
TRBD1 | - | TRBJ1-6 | TRBV2 | CASSRSGQWDSPLHF | TGTGCCAGCAGCCGCTCGGGACAGTGGGATTCACCCCTCCACTTT
TRBD2 | - | TRBJ2-3 | TRBV3-1/TRBV3-2 | CASSPGTSSTDTQYF | TGTGCCAGCAGTCCCGGGACTAGCAGTACAGATACGCAGTATTTT
TRBD1 | - | TRBJ1-6 | TRBV14 | CASSQLTGRSSPLHF | TGTGCCAGCAGCCAACTGACAGGGAGGAGTTCACCCCTCCACTTT
TRBD2 | - | TRBJ2-5 | TRBV5-1 | CASSLEGLAAQETQYF | TGCGCCAGCAGCTTGGAAGGACTAGCGGCCCAAGAGACCCAGTACTTC
- | - | TRBJ2-2 | TRBV6-2/TRBV6-3 | CASSGRGGLENTGELFF | TGTGCCAGCAGTGGCCGAGGAGGGCTTGAGAACACCGGGGAGCTGTTTTTT
- | once | TRBJ1-5 | TRBV2 | CASRTVSNQPQHF | TGTGCCAGCAGGACGGTGAGCAATCAGCCCCAGCATTTT
- | - | TRBJ2-5 | TRBV7-2 | CASSLLETQYF | TGTGCCAGCAGCTTACTTGAGACCCAGTACTTC
- | - | TRBJ2-1 | TRBV11-2 | CASSLGQPYYNEQFF | TGTGCCAGCAGCTTAGGACAGCCATACTACAATGAGCAGTTCTTC
- | few | TRBJ1-2 | TRBV12-3/TRBV12-4 | CASTPAGRSGYTF | TGTGCCAGCACCCCGGCTGGAAGGAGTGGCTACACCTTC